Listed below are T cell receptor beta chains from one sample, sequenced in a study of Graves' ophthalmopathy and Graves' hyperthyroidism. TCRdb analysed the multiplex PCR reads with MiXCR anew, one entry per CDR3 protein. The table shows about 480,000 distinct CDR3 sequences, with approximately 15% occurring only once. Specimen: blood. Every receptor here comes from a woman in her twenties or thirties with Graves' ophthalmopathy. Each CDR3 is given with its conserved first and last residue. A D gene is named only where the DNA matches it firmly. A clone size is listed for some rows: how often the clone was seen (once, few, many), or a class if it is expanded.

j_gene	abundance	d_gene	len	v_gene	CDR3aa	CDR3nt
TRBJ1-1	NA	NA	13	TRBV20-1	CSAAPTWRTEAFF	TGCAGTGCTGCCCCAACGTGGAGAACTGAAGCTTTCTTT
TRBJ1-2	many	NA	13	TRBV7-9	CASSPPNVIGYTF	TGTGCCAGCAGCCCCCCAAACGTGATTGGCTACACCTTC
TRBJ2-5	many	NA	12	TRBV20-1	CSAPGDTETQYF	TGCAGTGCACCAGGGGATACGGAGACCCAGTACTTC
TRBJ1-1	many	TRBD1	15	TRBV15	CATSVPGGMVTEAFF	TGTGCCACCAGCGTCCCAGGGGGAATGGTCACTGAAGCTTTCTTT
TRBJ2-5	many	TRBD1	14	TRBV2	CASSEQGAWETQYF	TGTGCCAGCAGTGAACAGGGGGCATGGGAGACCCAGTACTTC
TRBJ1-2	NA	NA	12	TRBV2	CASSARVGSYTF	TGTGCCAGCAGTGCGCGGGTGGGGAGCTACACCTTC
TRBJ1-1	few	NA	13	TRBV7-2	CASSLAPVTEAFF	TGTGCCAGCAGCTTAGCCCCGGTCACTGAAGCTTTCTTT
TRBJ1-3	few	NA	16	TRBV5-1	CASSLRWQPSGNTICF	TGCGCCAGCAGTCTGAGGTGGCAGCCCTCTGGAAACACCATATGTTTT
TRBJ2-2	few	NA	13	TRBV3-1	CASSPGTFGELFF	TGTGCCAGCAGCCCTGGGACATTCGGGGAGCTGTTTTTT
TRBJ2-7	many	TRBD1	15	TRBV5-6	CASSKSWTGAGEQYF	TGTGCCAGCAGCAAAAGTTGGACAGGGGCGGGCGAGCAGTACTTC